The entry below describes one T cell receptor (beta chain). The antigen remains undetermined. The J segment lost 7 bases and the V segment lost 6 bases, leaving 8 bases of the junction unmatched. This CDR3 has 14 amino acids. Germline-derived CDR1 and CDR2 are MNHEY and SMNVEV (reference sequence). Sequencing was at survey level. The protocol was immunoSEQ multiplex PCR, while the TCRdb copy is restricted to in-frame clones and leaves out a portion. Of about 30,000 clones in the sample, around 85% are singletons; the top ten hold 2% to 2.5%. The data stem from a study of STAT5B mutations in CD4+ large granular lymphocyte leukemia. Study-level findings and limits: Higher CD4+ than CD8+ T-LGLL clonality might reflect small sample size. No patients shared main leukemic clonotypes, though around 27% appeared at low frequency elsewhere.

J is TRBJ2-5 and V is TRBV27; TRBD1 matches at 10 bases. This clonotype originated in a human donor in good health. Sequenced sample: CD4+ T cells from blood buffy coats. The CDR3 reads CASRSLDRGATQYF. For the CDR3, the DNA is TGTGCCAGCAGGTCTCTGGACAGGGGGGCGACCCAGTACTTC.